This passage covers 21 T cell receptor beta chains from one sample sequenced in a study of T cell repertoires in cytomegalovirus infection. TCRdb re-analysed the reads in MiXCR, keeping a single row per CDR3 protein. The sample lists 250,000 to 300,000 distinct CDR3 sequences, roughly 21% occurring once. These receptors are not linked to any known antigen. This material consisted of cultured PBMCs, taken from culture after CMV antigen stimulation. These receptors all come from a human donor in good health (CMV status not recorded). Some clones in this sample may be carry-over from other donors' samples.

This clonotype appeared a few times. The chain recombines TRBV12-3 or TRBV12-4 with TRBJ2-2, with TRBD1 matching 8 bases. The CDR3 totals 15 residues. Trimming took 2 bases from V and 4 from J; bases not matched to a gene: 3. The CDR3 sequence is CASSLRTGSTGELFF. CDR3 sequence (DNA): TGTGCCAGCAGTTTAAGGACAGGGTCCACCGGGGAGCTGTTTTTT.

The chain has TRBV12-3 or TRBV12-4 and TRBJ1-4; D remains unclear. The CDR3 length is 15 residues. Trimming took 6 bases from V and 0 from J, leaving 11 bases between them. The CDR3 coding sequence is TGTGCCAGCAGCCTGTGGGCTGCAACTAATGAAAAACTGTTTTTT. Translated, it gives CASSLWAATNEKLFF.

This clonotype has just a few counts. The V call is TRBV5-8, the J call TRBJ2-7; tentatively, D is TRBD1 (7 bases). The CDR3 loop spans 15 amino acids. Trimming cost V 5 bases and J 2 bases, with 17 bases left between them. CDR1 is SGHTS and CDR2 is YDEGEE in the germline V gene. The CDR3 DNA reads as TGTGCCAGCAGGATAGAGGCAGGGGGGACCTACGAGCAGTACTTC. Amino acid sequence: CASRIEAGGTYEQYF.

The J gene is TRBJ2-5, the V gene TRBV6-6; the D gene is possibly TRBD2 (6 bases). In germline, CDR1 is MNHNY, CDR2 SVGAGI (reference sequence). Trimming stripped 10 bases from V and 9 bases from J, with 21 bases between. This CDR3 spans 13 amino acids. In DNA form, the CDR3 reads TGTGCCACCCTTGAGGCTCTCGGCGGGGCCCAGTACTTC. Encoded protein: CATLEALGGAQYF.

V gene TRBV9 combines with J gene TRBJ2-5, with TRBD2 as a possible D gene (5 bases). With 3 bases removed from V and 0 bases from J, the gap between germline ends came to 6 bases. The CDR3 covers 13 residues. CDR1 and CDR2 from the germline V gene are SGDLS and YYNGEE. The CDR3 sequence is CASSGSDQETQYF. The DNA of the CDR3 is TGTGCCAGCAGCGGTAGCGACCAAGAGACCCAGTACTTC.

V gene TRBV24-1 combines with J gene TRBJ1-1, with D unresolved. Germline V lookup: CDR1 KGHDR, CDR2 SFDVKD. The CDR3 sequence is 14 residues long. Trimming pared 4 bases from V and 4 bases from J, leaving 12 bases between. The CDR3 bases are TGTGCCACCAGTGACCCCCAGAGTTTCACTGAAGCTTTCTTT. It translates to CATSDPQSFTEAFF.

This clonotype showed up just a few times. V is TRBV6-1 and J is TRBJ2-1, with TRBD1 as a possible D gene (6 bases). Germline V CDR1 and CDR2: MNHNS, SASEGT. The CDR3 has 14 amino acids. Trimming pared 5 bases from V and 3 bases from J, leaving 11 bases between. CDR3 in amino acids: CASSRTEYYNEQFF. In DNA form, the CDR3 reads TGTGCCAGCAGTCGGACAGAATACTACAATGAGCAGTTCTTC.

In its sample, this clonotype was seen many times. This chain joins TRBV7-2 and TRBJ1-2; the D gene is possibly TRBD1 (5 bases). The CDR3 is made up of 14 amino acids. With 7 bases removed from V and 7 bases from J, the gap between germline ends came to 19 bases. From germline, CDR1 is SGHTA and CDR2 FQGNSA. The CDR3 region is CASTLGTLLGGYTF. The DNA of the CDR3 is TGTGCCAGCACCCTCGGGACTCTTTTGGGTGGCTACACCTTC.

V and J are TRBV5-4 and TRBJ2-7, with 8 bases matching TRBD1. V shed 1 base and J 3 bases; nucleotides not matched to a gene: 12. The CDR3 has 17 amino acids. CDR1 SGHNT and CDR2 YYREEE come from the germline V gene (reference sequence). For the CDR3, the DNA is TGTGCCAGCAGCTTGAGCCGGGACAGGCCAAATAACTACGAGCAGTACTTC. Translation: CASSLSRDRPNNYEQYF.

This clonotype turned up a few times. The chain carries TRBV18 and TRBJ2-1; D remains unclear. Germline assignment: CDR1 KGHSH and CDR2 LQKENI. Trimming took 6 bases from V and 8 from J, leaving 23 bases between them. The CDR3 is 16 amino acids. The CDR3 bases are TGTGCCAGCTCCCGAGGTGCCCCAGGCCAAAGGTATGAGCAGTTCTTC. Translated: CASSRGAPGQRYEQFF. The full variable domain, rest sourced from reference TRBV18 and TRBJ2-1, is NAGVMQNPRHLVRRRGQEARLRCSPMKGHSHVYWYRQLPEEGLKFMVYLQKENIIDESGMPKERFSAEFPKEGPSILRIQQVVRGDSAAYFCASSRGAPGQRYEQFFGPGTRLTVL.

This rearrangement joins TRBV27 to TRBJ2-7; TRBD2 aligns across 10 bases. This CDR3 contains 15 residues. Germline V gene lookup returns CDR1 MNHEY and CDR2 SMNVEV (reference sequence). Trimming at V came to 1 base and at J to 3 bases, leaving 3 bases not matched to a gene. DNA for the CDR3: TGTGCCAGCAGTTTATACCCTAGCGGGAGCTACGAGCAGTACTTC. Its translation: CASSLYPSGSYEQYF.

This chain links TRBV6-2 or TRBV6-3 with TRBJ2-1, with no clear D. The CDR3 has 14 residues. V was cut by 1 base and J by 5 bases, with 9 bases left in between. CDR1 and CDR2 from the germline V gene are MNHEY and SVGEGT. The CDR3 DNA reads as TGTGCCAGCAGTTACTTCGGAACCCACAATGAGCAGTTCTTC. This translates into CASSYFGTHNEQFF.

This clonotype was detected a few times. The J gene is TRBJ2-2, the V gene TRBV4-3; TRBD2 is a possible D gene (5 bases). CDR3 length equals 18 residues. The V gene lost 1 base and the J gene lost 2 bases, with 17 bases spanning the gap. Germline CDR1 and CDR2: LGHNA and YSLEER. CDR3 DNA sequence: TGCGCCAGCAGCCAAGGCGCTGCGAACGGGGTAAACACCGGGGAGCTGTTTTTT. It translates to CASSQGAANGVNTGELFF.

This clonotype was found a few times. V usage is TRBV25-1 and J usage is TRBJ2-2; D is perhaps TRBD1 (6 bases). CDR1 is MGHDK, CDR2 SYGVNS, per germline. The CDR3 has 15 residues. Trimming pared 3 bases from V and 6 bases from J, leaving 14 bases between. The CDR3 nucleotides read TGTGCCAGCAGTGATGCAGGGGTGATCCCCGGGGAGCTGTTTTTT. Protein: CASSDAGVIPGELFF.

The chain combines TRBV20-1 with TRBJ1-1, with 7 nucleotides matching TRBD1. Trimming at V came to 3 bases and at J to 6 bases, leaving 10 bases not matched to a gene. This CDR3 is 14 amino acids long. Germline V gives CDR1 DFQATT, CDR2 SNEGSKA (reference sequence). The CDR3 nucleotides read TGCAGTGCTAGGCAGGGGGTCTCGATGCCTGAAGCTTTCTTT. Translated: CSARQGVSMPEAFF.

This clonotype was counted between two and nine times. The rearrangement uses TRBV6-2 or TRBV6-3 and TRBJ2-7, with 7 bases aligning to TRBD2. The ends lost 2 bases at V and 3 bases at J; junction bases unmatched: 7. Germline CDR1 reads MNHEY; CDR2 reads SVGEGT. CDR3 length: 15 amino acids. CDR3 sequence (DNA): TGTGCCAGCAGTTACGGCGGGAGTAAGTTCTACGAGCAGTACTTC. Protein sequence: CASSYGGSKFYEQYF.

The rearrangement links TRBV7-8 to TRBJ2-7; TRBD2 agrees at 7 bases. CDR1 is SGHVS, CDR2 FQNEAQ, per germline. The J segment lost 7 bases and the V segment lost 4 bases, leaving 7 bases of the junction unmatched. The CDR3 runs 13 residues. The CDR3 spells CASSSHPGGEQYV. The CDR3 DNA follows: TGTGCCAGCAGCTCCCATCCGGGAGGTGAGCAGTACGTC.

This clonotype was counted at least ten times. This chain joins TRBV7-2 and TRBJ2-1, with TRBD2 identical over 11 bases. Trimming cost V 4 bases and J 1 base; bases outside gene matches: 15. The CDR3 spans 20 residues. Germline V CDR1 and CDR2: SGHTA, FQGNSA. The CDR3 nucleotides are TGTGCCAGCAGCTCCCGGGGTGGGCTAGCGGGAGGCCCGTCCTACAATGAGCAGTTCTTC. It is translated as CASSSRGGLAGGPSYNEQFF.

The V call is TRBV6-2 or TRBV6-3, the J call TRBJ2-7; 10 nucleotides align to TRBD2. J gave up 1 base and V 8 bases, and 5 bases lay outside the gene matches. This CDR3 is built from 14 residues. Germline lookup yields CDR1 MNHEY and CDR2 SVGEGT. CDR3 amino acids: CASSELAGSYEQYF. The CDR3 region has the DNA TGTGCCAGCTCGGAACTAGCGGGATCCTACGAGCAGTACTTC.

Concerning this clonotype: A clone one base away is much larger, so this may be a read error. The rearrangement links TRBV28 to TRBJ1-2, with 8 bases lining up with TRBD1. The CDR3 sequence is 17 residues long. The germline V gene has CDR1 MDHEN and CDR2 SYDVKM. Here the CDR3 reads CAGSSGDRRTANYGYTF. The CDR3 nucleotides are TGTGCCGGCAGTTCCGGGGACAGGCGGACTGCTAACTATGGCTACACCTTC.

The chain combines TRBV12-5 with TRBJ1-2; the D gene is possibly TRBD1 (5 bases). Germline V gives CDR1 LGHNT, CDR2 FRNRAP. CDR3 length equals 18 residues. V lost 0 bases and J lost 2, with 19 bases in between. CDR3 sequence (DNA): TGTGCTAGTGGTTTGGTAAGGTCAGGGAGGTGGTTGAACTATGGCTACACCTTC. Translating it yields CASGLVRSGRWLNYGYTF.